This TCR beta chain was sequenced in a study of blood T cell repertoires in COVID-19. Clones were read by immunoSEQ multiplex PCR, and TCRdb kept only the in-frame ones, dropping some. The sample lists fewer than 250,000 clones; approximately 86% were seen once. Ages ranged from about 18 to 89 years, with residence in about two dozen US areas. Participants' reported clinical history set cohort assignment. Germline CDR1 and CDR2: MGHDK and SYGVNS. CDR3 size: 17 residues. The junction had 10 bases not matched to a gene; V was cut back by 7 bases and J by 0 bases. This receptor was taken from a woman in her twenties or thirties with acute COVID-19. Sequencing input: PBMCs or T cells enriched from blood (not recorded which). This rearrangement joins TRBV25-1 to TRBJ2-2, with TRBD2 matching over 8 bases. CDR3 bases: TGTGCCAGCACCCCAACGGGAGGGGCAACGAACACCGGGGAGCTGTTTTTT. Translating gives CASTPTGGATNTGELFF.